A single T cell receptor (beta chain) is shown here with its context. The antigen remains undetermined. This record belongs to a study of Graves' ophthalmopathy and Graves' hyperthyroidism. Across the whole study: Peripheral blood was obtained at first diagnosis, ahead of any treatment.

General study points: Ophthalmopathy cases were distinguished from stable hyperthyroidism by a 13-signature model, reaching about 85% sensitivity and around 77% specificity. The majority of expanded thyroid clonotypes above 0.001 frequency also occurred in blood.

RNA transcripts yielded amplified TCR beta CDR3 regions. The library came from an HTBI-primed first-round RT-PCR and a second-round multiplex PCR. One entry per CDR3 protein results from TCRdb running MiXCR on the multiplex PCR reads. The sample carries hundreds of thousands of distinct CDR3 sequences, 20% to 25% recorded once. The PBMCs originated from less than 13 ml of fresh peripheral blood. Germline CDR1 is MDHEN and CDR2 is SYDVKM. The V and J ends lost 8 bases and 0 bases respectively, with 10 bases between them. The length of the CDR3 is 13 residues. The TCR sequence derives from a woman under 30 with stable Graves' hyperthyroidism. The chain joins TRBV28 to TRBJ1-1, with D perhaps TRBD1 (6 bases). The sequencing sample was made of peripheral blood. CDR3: CASLDSLNTEAFF. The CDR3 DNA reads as TGTGCCAGCCTGGACAGTTTGAACACTGAAGCTTTCTTT.